This entry describes one T cell receptor beta chain. Its cognate antigen is unknown. These data belong to a study of OX40 agonist ivuxolimab in advanced cancers. In the study overall: Partial responses were achieved by three patients, one with hepatocellular carcinoma and two with cutaneous melanoma.

Findings of the study overall: Researchers did not determine the expanded peripheral T cells' antigen specificity. Low levels of normalized T-cell clonal expansion also appeared in some nonresponders.

This CDR3 spans 14 amino acids. V lost 5 bases and J lost 6; bases outside the gene matches: 4. The germline V gene encodes CDR1 MNHEY and CDR2 SVGAGI. Only in-frame clones appear in the TCRdb table, and some are missing; sequencing was by immunoSEQ multiplex PCR. The sample has about 37,000 clones, 85% to 90% seen once. J is TRBJ1-2 and V is TRBV6-5; 12 nucleotides line up with TRBD1. This TCR derives from an adult with an advanced solid tumor such as melanoma, head and neck, liver or kidney cancer. The material sequenced was CD4+ or CD8+ T cells sorted from blood, taken in a trial of the OX40 agonist ivuxolimab. The CDR3: CASSRGQGANGYTF. As DNA, the CDR3 is TGTGCCAGCAGTCGGGGACAGGGGGCGAATGGCTACACCTTC.